Shown below are 25 T cell receptor beta chains from a single sample sequenced in a study of cytomegalovirus exposure and HLA in healthy donors. The PCR had 60 Vbeta and 13 Jbeta primers. TCRdb keeps only in-frame clones here, not all; method: immunoSEQ multiplex PCR. The profile shows about 160,000 clones, approximately 76% of them singletons. The sample taken for sequencing was PBMCs. These receptors all come from a man in his fifties or sixties in good health and CMV-seronegative.

This clone turned up a few times. J is TRBJ2-7 and V is TRBV9; a possible D gene is TRBD2 (6 bases). V lost 0 bases and J lost 7, with 14 bases in between. The CDR3 has 14 residues. The germline V gene has CDR1 SGDLS and CDR2 YYNGEE. CDR3 nucleotide sequence: TGTGCCAGCAGCGTAGCTGCCTCCAGCGGGGAGCAGTACTTC. Amino acids: CASSVAASSGEQYF.

The V gene is TRBV28, the J gene TRBJ2-1, with 12 positions matching TRBD2. CDR1 is MDHEN and CDR2 is SYDVKM in the germline V gene. The CDR3 loop spans 17 amino acids. V lost 3 bases, J lost 9 bases, and 12 bases stayed unmatched. In DNA, the CDR3 is TGTGCCAGCAGTTTCGGACTAGCGGGGCGGGGAGGTATTGAGCAGTTCTTC. Its protein is CASSFGLAGRGGIEQFF.

The gene calls are TRBV5-5 and TRBJ2-7; no clear D gene. Germline CDR1 and CDR2: SGHKS and YYEKEE (reference sequence). The CDR3 covers 11 residues. Trimming removed 0 bases at V and 6 bases at J, with 4 bases between. CDR3: CASSLVSEQYF. The CDR3 DNA follows: TGTGCCAGCAGCTTGGTGAGCGAGCAGTACTTC.

The rearrangement links TRBV7-3 to TRBJ1-5; D not resolved. Per germline, CDR1 SGHTA and CDR2 FQGTGA. The CDR3 extends over 15 amino acids. Trimming left V 5 bases short and J 0 bases short, with 11 bases between. The CDR3 reads CASSADYYSNQPQHF. In DNA, the CDR3 is TGTGCCAGCAGCGCGGACTATTATAGCAATCAGCCCCAGCATTTT.

V usage is TRBV5-6 and J usage is TRBJ2-3; D unclear. V was shortened by 5 bases and J by 6 bases, with 10 bases between the two germline ends. The CDR3 consists of 12 residues. Looked up from germline, CDR1 is SGHDT and CDR2 is YYEEEE. CDR3 in DNA: TGTGCCAGCAGTATGCAGGTGGATACGCAGTATTTT. It specifies CASSMQVDTQYF.

For this clone: The same CDR3 arises from other DNA sequences in this sample as well. The chain links TRBV9 to TRBJ2-5, with 10 bases identical to TRBD2. Trimming cost V 0 bases and J 2 bases; bases outside gene matches: 7. This CDR3 contains 17 residues. Germline V gives CDR1 SGDLS, CDR2 YYNGEE. The CDR3 DNA follows: TGTGCCAGCAGCGTAGGGTTAGCGGGGGGTGGTCAAGAGACCCAGTACTTC. It is translated as CASSVGLAGGGQETQYF. The full variable domain, with the rest looked up from reference TRBV9 and TRBJ2-5, is DSGVTQTPKHLITATGQRVTLRCSPRSGDLSVYWYQQSLDQGLQFLIQYYNGEERAKGNILERFSAQQFPDLHSELNLSSLELGDSALYFCASSVGLAGGGQETQYFGPGTRLLVL.

The chain has TRBV28 and TRBJ2-3; TRBD2 matches at 7 bases. The CDR3 contains 15 residues. V lost 3 bases and J lost 1; bases outside the gene matches: 4. Looked up from germline, CDR1 is MDHEN and CDR2 is SYDVKM. Here the CDR3 reads CASSFSGARTDTQYF. The CDR3 region has the DNA TGTGCCAGCAGTTTCAGCGGGGCCCGCACAGATACGCAGTATTTT.

This chain joins TRBV5-1 and TRBJ2-3; 9 bases line up with TRBD2. Germline V gene lookup returns CDR1 SGHRS and CDR2 YFSETQ. J was trimmed by 4 bases and V by 4 bases; bases with no gene match: 7. The CDR3 has 15 amino acids. Here the CDR3 DNA reads TGCGCCAGCAGCCCAAATAGCGGGGGCCCAGATACGCAGTATTTT. This translates into CASSPNSGGPDTQYF.

CDR3 sequence: CASSQVVQAALSYEQYF. In nucleotides, the CDR3 is TGCGCCAGCAGCCAAGTGGTTCAGGCAGCCCTCTCCTACGAGCAGTACTTC. The V and J genes are TRBV4-3 and TRBJ2-7; D gene ambiguous. The germline V and J ends were trimmed by 1 base and 0 bases, with 16 bases remaining between them. This CDR3 contains 17 residues. Looked up from germline, CDR1 is LGHNA and CDR2 is YSLEER.

This clone was recorded only once. The rearrangement uses TRBV7-7 and TRBJ2-5, with D possibly matching TRBD2 (5 bases). The germline V and J ends were trimmed by 1 base and 3 bases, with 12 bases remaining between them. The V gene's germline CDR1 is SSHAT and CDR2 FNYEAQ (reference sequence). This CDR3 region has 15 residues. Here the CDR3 reads CASSLEARREETQYF. DNA for the CDR3: TGTGCCAGCAGCTTAGAAGCCCGGCGGGAAGAGACCCAGTACTTC.

The rearrangement uses TRBV6-5 and TRBJ2-1, with D possibly matching TRBD1 (5 bases). Germline V gene sequence: CDR1 MNHEY, CDR2 SVGAGI. Trimming cost V 2 bases and J 12 bases, with 8 bases left between them. The CDR3 spans 11 residues. Here the CDR3 DNA reads TGTGCCAGCAGTTACCGGACAAGGCAGTTCTTC. As protein: CASSYRTRQFF.

The chain uses TRBV7-9 and TRBJ2-7, with 8 bases lining up with TRBD2. V lost 7 bases, J lost 5 bases, and 16 bases stayed unmatched. Germline values: CDR1 SEHNR, CDR2 FQNEAQ (reference sequence). The CDR3 has 16 amino acids. The CDR3 loop is CASNYGWRGDSNEQYF. CDR3 coding DNA: TGTGCCAGCAACTACGGGTGGCGGGGGGATTCGAACGAGCAGTACTTC.

V usage is TRBV7-2 and J usage is TRBJ2-5; D unresolved. The J call may be faulty, since TRBJ2-7 better matches the DNA end. The CDR3 extends over 13 amino acids. CDR1 SGHTA and CDR2 FQGNSA come from the germline V gene. CDR3 DNA sequence: TGTGCCAGCAGCTTCTTCCCTTGGGGCGAGCAGTACTTC. Its translation is CASSFFPWGEQYF.

This clone has only one observation. V and J are TRBV28 and TRBJ2-7, with 10 positions matching TRBD1. The CDR3 is 12 amino acids. After removal of 9 bases from V and 2 bases from J, the junction contained 1 base not matched to a gene. Per germline, CDR1 MDHEN and CDR2 SYDVKM. CDR3 in DNA: TGTGCCAGTGGGACAGGGGCCTACGAGCAGTACTTC. Protein: CASGTGAYEQYF.

The chain uses TRBV15 and TRBJ2-1, with D possibly being TRBD2 (5 bases). The CDR3 spans 16 residues. The V end was cut by 3 bases, the J end by 10 bases, with 22 bases between. Germline loops: CDR1 LNHNV, CDR2 YYDKDF (reference sequence). DNA for the CDR3: TGTGCCACCAGCAGTGCGCCGGGCCCCCGTCGGAGGGAGCAGTTCTTC. This gives the protein CATSSAPGPRRREQFF.

The sample holds one count of this clone. The J gene is TRBJ2-7, the V gene TRBV7-2, with 8 bases matching TRBD1. The CDR3 is made up of 18 amino acids. CDR1 is SGHTA, CDR2 FQGNSA, per germline. The V and J ends lost 3 bases and 4 bases, in that order; junction bases with no gene match: 17. This CDR3 is CASSLHAGSDRAGYEQYF. DNA of the CDR3: TGTGCCAGCAGCTTGCACGCAGGATCGGACAGGGCAGGGTACGAGCAGTACTTC.

The chain combines TRBV18 with TRBJ1-2; D remains ambiguous. The CDR3 covers 11 residues. Per germline, CDR1 KGHSH and CDR2 LQKENI. Deletions cut 3 bases from V and 7 bases from J, with 6 bases between. The CDR3 sequence: CASSPEVGYTF. The CDR3 DNA sequence: TGTGCCAGCTCACCTGAGGTTGGCTACACCTTC. Complete variable domain (other parts from reference TRBV18 and TRBJ1-2): NAGVMQNPRHLVRRRGQEARLRCSPMKGHSHVYWYRQLPEEGLKFMVYLQKENIIDESGMPKERFSAEFPKEGPSILRIQQVVRGDSAAYFCASSPEVGYTFGSGTRLTVV.

The V and J genes are TRBV14 and TRBJ1-6; D remains ambiguous. V shed 0 bases and J shed 7 bases, with 7 bases lying between them. Germline-derived CDR1 and CDR2 are SGHDN and FVKESK. CDR3 size: 14 residues. The CDR3 spells CASSQDSGNSPLHF. CDR3 DNA sequence: TGTGCCAGCAGCCAAGATAGCGGAAATTCACCCCTCCACTTT.

This clone was counted between two and nine times. The chain uses TRBV2 and TRBJ1-3, with D possibly being TRBD1 (5 bases). CDR1 is SNHLY and CDR2 is FYNNEI in the germline V gene. Trimming took off 7 bases at V and 1 base at J, with 8 bases between the two ends. The CDR3 spans 13 residues. This chain's CDR3 is CASMGGSGNTIYF. Here the CDR3 DNA reads TGTGCCAGCATGGGGGGATCTGGAAACACCATATATTTT.

The chain has TRBV15 and TRBJ1-5, with 7 bases that match TRBD1. Germline V gene data show CDR1 as LNHNV and CDR2 as YYDKDF (reference sequence). The CDR3 is made up of 17 amino acids. V was pared by 4 bases and J by 6 bases, with 15 bases of the junction left unmatched. Written as DNA, the CDR3 is TGTGCCACCAGCACCCGGGGAGAGGGGGCGGGTGGTCAGCCCCAGCATTTT. This encodes CATSTRGEGAGGQPQHF.

The rearrangement links TRBV9 to TRBJ2-3, with 10 bases lining up with TRBD2. The CDR3 extends over 18 amino acids. J gave up 2 bases and V 0 bases, and 9 bases lay outside the gene matches. Germline V lookup: CDR1 SGDLS, CDR2 YYNGEE. The chain's CDR3 is CASSVGVLAGAFTDTQYF. The CDR3 DNA is TGTGCCAGCAGCGTAGGGGTCCTAGCGGGGGCCTTCACAGATACGCAGTATTTT.

The rearrangement joins TRBV5-4 to TRBJ2-2; D is unclear. Per germline, CDR1 SGHNT and CDR2 YYREEE (reference sequence). The CDR3 totals 15 residues. Trimming shortened V by 4 bases and J by 6 bases, and 16 bases separated the two germline ends. The CDR3 DNA reads TGTGCCAGCAGCCGAGAGCTGCAACGGTCCGGGGAGCTGTTTTTT. It encodes CASSRELQRSGELFF.

The CDR3 spells CASSVAGTNEKLFF. In DNA, the CDR3 is TGTGCCAGCAGCGTAGCAGGCACTAATGAAAAACTGTTTTTT. The chain carries TRBV9 and TRBJ1-4; no clear D gene. This CDR3 comprises 14 residues. V was clipped by 0 bases and J by 2 bases, with 5 bases between them. Germline lookup yields CDR1 SGDLS and CDR2 YYNGEE.

The chain employs TRBV11-1 and TRBJ2-5; 8 bases map to TRBD1. The J call may be in error: the DNA end matches TRBJ2-7 better. The length of the CDR3 is 15 residues. The germline gives CDR1 SGHAT, CDR2 FQDESV (reference sequence). The CDR3 loop reads CASSPGTGNSYEQYF. The CDR3 DNA reads as TGTGCCAGCAGCCCCGGGACAGGCAACTCCTACGAGCAGTACTTC.

The chain has TRBV9 and TRBJ1-1; D is unclear. This CDR3 has 13 residues. Germline CDR1 and CDR2: SGDLS and YYNGEE. The V end was cut by 2 bases, the J end by 5 bases, with 10 bases between. In DNA, the CDR3 is TGTGCCAGCAGCGTCCAGGTCGGAACTGAAGCTTTCTTT. It specifies CASSVQVGTEAFF.